This T cell receptor beta chain stems from a study of T cell responses to AZD1222 COVID-19 vaccine. Germline V gene data show CDR1 as SGHVS and CDR2 as FQNEAQ. This CDR3 contains 15 residues. V was cut by 1 base and J by 2 bases, with 10 bases left in between. The study's findings and limits: The study found Spike-specific TCR breadth and depth rose after two AZD1222 doses.

TCRdb's copy holds only in-frame clones and misses some; the assay was immunoSEQ multiplex PCR. The table has tens of thousands of clones, under 95% seen once. In regard to this clone: Its antigen is still unknown.

The chain combines TRBV7-8 with TRBJ2-3; D remains ambiguous. The sequence derives from an adult in good health. The specimen comprised peripheral blood, sampled on day 0 of AZD1222 vaccination. The CDR3 nucleotides read TGTGCCAGCAGCTTAGAGGGCCGCTCCACAGATACGCAGTATTTT. Its translation: CASSLEGRSTDTQYF.